This passage covers 8 T cell receptor beta chains from one sample sequenced in a study of blood T cell repertoires in COVID-19. The assay was immunoSEQ multiplex PCR, and TCRdb's table has in-frame clones only and misses some. The repertoire holds 180,000 or so clones, roughly 86% seen once, with 7% to 8% in the top ten. Sample: peripheral blood. The receptors derive from a woman aged 80 or older in a cohort sampled during active or convalescent COVID-19.

The genes are TRBV6-5 and TRBJ2-4; D ambiguous. V was trimmed by 6 bases and J by 3 bases, leaving 9 bases between them. This CDR3 comprises 13 residues. CDR1 is MNHEY, CDR2 SVGAGI, per germline. CDR3 sequence reads: CASRETLKNIQYF. The CDR3 DNA reads TGTGCCAGCAGGGAGACCCTCAAAAACATTCAGTACTTC.

V and J are TRBV19 and TRBJ1-5; 11 nucleotides align to TRBD1. Germline lookup yields CDR1 LNHDA and CDR2 SQIVND (reference sequence). The length of the CDR3 is 16 residues. V lost 7 bases and J lost 7; bases outside the gene matches: 12. Written as DNA, the CDR3 is TGTGCCAGTATCTCGACGGGGACAGGGGGAGTGCAGCCCCAGCATTTT. Protein product: CASISTGTGGVQPQHF.

This chain connects TRBV7-2 to TRBJ2-7, with TRBD2 identical over 9 bases. Germline V gene lookup returns CDR1 SGHTA and CDR2 FQGNSA. The CDR3 covers 18 residues. V shed 2 bases, J shed 3 bases, and the junction held 14 bases outside the gene matches. The CDR3 is CASSLQGVSRGGSYEQYF. CDR3 DNA: TGTGCCAGCAGCTTACAGGGAGTATCGCGGGGGGGAAGCTACGAGCAGTACTTC.

The J gene is TRBJ1-4, the V gene TRBV5-8; D is unresolved. The V gene lost 4 bases and the J gene lost 8 bases, with 9 bases spanning the gap. CDR3 length: 12 residues. Germline CDR1 reads SGHTS; CDR2 reads YDEGEE. The CDR3 DNA is TGTGCCAGCAGCGCGAACGGGGAAAAACTGTTTTTT. Translating it yields CASSANGEKLFF.

The chain couples TRBV28 to TRBJ1-2, with a possible D match to TRBD1 (6 bases). The CDR3 runs to 13 residues. V dropped 8 bases and J dropped 4 bases, with 14 bases sitting between them. The germline V gene encodes CDR1 MDHEN and CDR2 SYDVKM. The CDR3 DNA reads as TGTGCCAGCGGCACAGGGTTGCCCTATGGCTACACCTTC. It is translated as CASGTGLPYGYTF.

V and J are TRBV6-5 and TRBJ2-3; the D gene is possibly TRBD1 (5 bases). Per germline, CDR1 MNHEY and CDR2 SVGAGI. The V gene lost 0 bases and the J gene lost 1 base, with 8 bases spanning the gap. This CDR3 is 15 amino acids long. This CDR3 is CASSYSGVGTDTQYF. In nucleotides, the CDR3 is TGTGCCAGCAGTTACTCAGGGGTCGGCACAGATACGCAGTATTTT.

The chain combines TRBV2 with TRBJ2-3, with 9 nucleotides matching TRBD1. V was clipped by 7 bases and J by 2 bases; unmatched bases: 7. The CDR3 consists of 15 residues. Germline V lookup: CDR1 SNHLY, CDR2 FYNNEI. In nucleotides, the CDR3 is TGTGCCAGCAACGCACAGGGGGCCCCCACAGATACGCAGTATTTT. Amino acids: CASNAQGAPTDTQYF.

The chain employs TRBV20-1 and TRBJ2-7; D not certain. V was clipped by 3 bases and J by 0 bases, with 3 bases between them. Germline CDR1 is DFQATT and CDR2 is SNEGSKA (reference sequence). The CDR3 covers 11 residues. DNA for the CDR3: TGCAGTGCTAGCCACTCCTACGAGCAGTACTTC. Translation: CSASHSYEQYF.